This record concerns one T cell receptor (beta chain) sequence. What this receptor recognizes is not known. No clone much larger than this one lies a single base away; base qualities are absent. The cohort was made up of around 720 healthy bone marrow donors. At the time of sampling, every cohort member was nominally healthy, though immune exposures that went unrecorded were likely present. The donor was CMV seronegative and belonged to the group of 350 to 400 seronegative cohort members. Each donor provided a peripheral blood sample, and peripheral blood mononuclear cells were used for TCR beta sequencing. The Qiagen DNeasy Blood Extraction Kit was used to extract genomic DNA from the blood cell samples. This sample is part of a study of cytomegalovirus exposure and HLA in healthy donors (dated by TCRdb to 2016 to 2017). Describing the broader study: An earlier analysis of approximately 550 of the donors reported about 290 Gb of sequence data and some 120 million unique TCR beta sequences from roughly 180 million T cells. Among 350 to 400 genotyped donors of the cohort, an average of approximately 240,000 unique TCR beta nucleotide sequences were sequenced per donor, around a sixth of them non-productive. The aim of the study was to test whether cataloging public T cell receptors could identify signatures of past pathogen exposure. Typing coverage varied by locus: about 629-640 donors for A, B, C, DRB1 and DQB1; more than 500 for DQA1; nearly 610 for DPA1; 450 to 480 for DPB1. Alongside the repertoire data, information on donor age, sex, ethnicity and CMV serostatus was compiled. The T cell repertoires of 700 or so subjects were profiled by immunosequencing and related to cytomegalovirus serostatus. An earlier analysis of around 540 of the donors applied high-throughput TCR beta sequencing to assess whether each TCR beta V gene segment acted as functional or pseudogenic. To study patterns of TCR occurrence, a later analysis re-analyzed previously published TCR beta repertoires from just over 650 donors and added high-resolution HLA genotyping. Class I and class II HLA loci were covered by the typing at four-digit resolution. In addition to the first cohort of roughly 670 subjects, a separate validation cohort of 120 different subjects was used. Because of strong linkage in the cohort, roughly 5 DR-DQ haplotypes were treated as single units for association and clustering. The study combined high-throughput TCR immunosequencing, statistical association of individual TCRs with disease status, and machine learning to predict cytomegalovirus infection status. Genome-wide SNP genotypes for about 65% of the roughly 700 donors were used in a later genetic analysis, which treated that subset as a discovery cohort. The genetic ancestry cluster associated with self-reported Caucasian donors included about 84% of the 300 to 450 genotyped donors. Every discovery cohort repertoire had been produced on one sequencing platform. Rather than using new phenotypic data, the later analysis identified candidate immune exposures from TCR beta sequences and from how often those sequences occurred across donors. An early release that covered fewer than 750 HLA-typed donors contained approximately 300 gigabases of sequencing data and around 85 million unique TCR sequences. Here is what the overall study found, with its caveats: Because counts were too low, roughly 18 rarely observed V segments, including chromosome 9 orphons, were left out of the earlier analysis of 500 to 650 of the donors. In both the original and validation cohorts, the classifier was reported to diagnose cytomegalovirus status with high specificity and sensitivity. According to a later analysis, most CMV-associated TCR beta chains appeared to be HLA-restricted, and the HLA associations seemed to be driven largely by CMV exposure. Several of the top co-occurrence clusters appeared to be linked to parvovirus B19, influenza, CMV and Epstein-Barr virus, according to a later analysis. Linkage disequilibrium might explain the correlated functional status among segregating V segments, but an unknown experimental factor could not be excluded. The presence/absence analyses assumed that sequencing depth was roughly uniform across donors, and that assumption may not be true. In the study, about 150 TCR beta chains were listed as associated with cytomegalovirus. A later analysis found that TCR association rates varied across HLA loci, with DRB1 alleles showing the most associated TCRs and HLA-C alleles the fewest. In a later genetic analysis, a missense DCLRE1C variant was associated with V-gene and J-gene trimming of TCR beta chains, and the association was replicated in an independent cohort. Strong co-occurrence of HLA alleles, especially DR and DQ, made assigning TCR associations to individual alleles difficult. For the cohort, immune exposure information was limited to CMV serostatus. In a later genetic analysis, fewer N-insertions in productive TCRs were reported among donors in an Asian-associated ancestry cluster than the 666-donor mean. Because HLA typing was missing for some donors at each locus, association tests included only the typed subset. In an earlier analysis of around 500 of the donors, most TCR beta V segments appeared in productive rearrangements about 87% or about 30% of the time, broadly matching IMGT annotations. A group of highly shared sequence variants was considered likely to be a technical artifact of the sequencing pipeline. Only TCR beta chains were sequenced in this cohort, and the absence of alpha or paired-chain data limited detectable features. In a later analysis, HLA-associated TCR beta chains showed more clonal expansion and lower generation probabilities than non-associated chains that were equally common. A further reported finding was that TCR beta sequences accurately predicted the HLA-A and HLA-B alleles for most subjects in the first cohort. In vitro tests confirmed that a few of the cytomegalovirus-associated TCR beta chains recognize cytomegalovirus antigens. The authors suggested that the approach could potentially be generalized to other disease states and immunological phenotypes. At a false discovery rate of 0.05, a later analysis linked around 17,000 TCR beta sequences to specific HLA alleles. Across donors, most TCR sequences were observed very rarely, whereas some public TCRs were present in many individuals. Some IMGT-functional V segments, including TRBV6-2 and TRBV6-3, could not be distinguished by the 87-base-pair reads and were therefore excluded.

Based on the germline V gene, the CDR1 and CDR2 sequences are MRHNA and SNTAGT. Measured from the cysteine to the phenylalanine, the CDR3 is 12 residues long. Only CDR3 DNA is held: 36 bases, read in frame from base 1. V lost 2 bases and J lost 8 bases; the stretch between them is 9 bases long. Libraries were built with the immunoSEQ multiplex PCR assay. A mixture of 60 forward primers for TCR Vbeta segments and 13 reverse primers for TCR Jbeta segments was used in the multiplex PCR. The CDR3 region of rearranged TCR beta genes was amplified from genomic DNA by a multiplex PCR assay. The Illumina HiSeq System was used to sequence the amplified TCR beta libraries as 87-base-pair reads. Turning to the authors' computational methods: A later analysis tallied about 77 million unique TCR beta chains across the 650 to 750 repertoires, and about 10 million of those chains were shared by two or more donors. Raw reads were error-corrected and collapsed into unique sequences by a nearest-neighbor algorithm in which closely related sequences were merged to remove PCR and sequencing errors. Alignment of CDR3 sequences to IMGT reference sequences was used to assign V, D and J gene segments. For a sequence to be retained, at least a six-nucleotide match to both a V gene segment and a J gene segment was required. Rearrangements were called productive when the CDR3 lacked stop codons and stayed in frame with V and J; all others were non-productive. Following IMGT convention, CDR3 was defined as the stretch from the second conserved V-encoded cysteine to the conserved J-encoded phenylalanine. The earlier analysis of 587 of the donors excluded sequences that lacked an unambiguous match to a single V gene segment. In an earlier analysis of roughly 600 of the donors, a V segment was called functional when productive rearrangements were above 56.7%, and segregating when the standard deviation between donors exceeded 5%. To diagnose cytomegalovirus status from the catalog of TCR beta chain sequences, a statistical classification framework was built. A later analysis assigned V and J genes by comparing TCR nucleotide sequences with IMGT/GENE-DB human TR gene sequences. A later analysis assigned CDR3 sequences and most-parsimonious VDJ recombination scenarios with the TCRdist pipeline. In a later analysis, every TCR beta chain was defined by the combination of its CDR3 amino acid sequence and its V-gene family, and reads without a unique V-gene family were dropped. As a way to deal with suspected cross-contamination and a sequencing artifact, a later analysis dropped roughly 600 nucleotide sequences that were highly shared and had low generation probability. In a later analysis, a clonal expansion index was calculated for each public chain from normalized within-repertoire ranks of inferred template counts. In a later analysis, generation probabilities were computed with a VDJ recombination model fitted to out-of-frame rearrangements, and the resulting probabilities were checked against IGoR. Hypergeometric tests were used in a later analysis to score TCR-TCR, TCR-HLA and TCR-CMV co-occurrence, with a repertoire-size bias correction applied to the TCR pairs. In a later analysis, false discovery rates were estimated by permuting HLA or CMV assignments 20 times. A later analysis grouped co-occurring TCRs with DBSCAN, adding TCRdist sequence similarity when clustering within HLA-allele-positive subsets. Co-occurrence clustering excluded repertoires with fewer than 30,000 or more than 120,000 public chains, plus five with anomalous nucleotide sharing. TCRdb retrieved this table from immuneACCESS and kept in-frame rearrangements only. Not all clones are present; in checked studies, unresolved V genes account for under half, and no reason is known for the remainder. The V and J calls and the clone size are those of that table, but D and trimming were determined from the DNA. The sample data list around 140,000 clones, and roughly 75% of these were observed just once. The ten largest clones represent about 3.5% of the sample.

This clonotype was obtained from a man aged 35-49 years in good health and CMV-seronegative. The source material was PBMCs. This chain is built from TRBV6-4 and TRBJ1-1; the D gene lacks a confident call. Read as DNA, the sequence is TGTGCCAGCAGTGACCTAGTCGGGGAAGCTTTCTTT. It is translated as CASSDLVGEAFF.